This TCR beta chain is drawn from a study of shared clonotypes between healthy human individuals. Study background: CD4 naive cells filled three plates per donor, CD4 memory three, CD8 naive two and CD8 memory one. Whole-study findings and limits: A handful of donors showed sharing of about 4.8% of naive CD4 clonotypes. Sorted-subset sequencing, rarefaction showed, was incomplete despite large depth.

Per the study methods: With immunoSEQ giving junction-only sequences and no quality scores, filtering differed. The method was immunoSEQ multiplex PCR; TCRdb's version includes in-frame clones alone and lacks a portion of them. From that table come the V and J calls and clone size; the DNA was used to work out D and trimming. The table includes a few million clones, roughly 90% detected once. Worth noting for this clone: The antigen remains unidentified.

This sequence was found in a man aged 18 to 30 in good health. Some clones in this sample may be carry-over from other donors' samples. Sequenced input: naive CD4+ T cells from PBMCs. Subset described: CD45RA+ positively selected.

The chain's CDR3 is CASSELGRDYEQYF. The CDR3 DNA is TGTGCCAGCAGTGAGCTGGGCAGGGACTACGAGCAGTACTTC. This chain uses TRBV2 with TRBJ2-7, with D perhaps TRBD1 (5 bases). With 3 bases removed from V and 3 bases from J, the gap between germline ends came to 12 bases. In germline, CDR1 is SNHLY, CDR2 FYNNEI. The length of the CDR3 is 14 residues.